This record looks at one TCR beta chain sequence and its context. The antigen is not known. A multiplex PCR was run with 60 Vbeta primers and 13 Jbeta primers. TCRdb's table, derived via immunoSEQ multiplex PCR, lists solely in-frame clones and lacks some. The sample records about 160,000 clones, roughly four fifths being singletons. Sampled while nominally healthy, donors likely had unrecorded immune exposures. This entry comes from a study of cytomegalovirus exposure and HLA in healthy donors. Study-level points and caveats: Certain indistinguishable V segments, among them TRBV6-2 and TRBV6-3, were excluded.

The CDR3 contains 14 residues. Germline CDR1 and CDR2: MDHEN and SYDVKM. Trimming left V 3 bases short and J 1 base short, with 10 bases between. The sequencing input was PBMCs. This sequence originates from a man aged 45-65 years in good health and CMV-seropositive. The chain is built from TRBV28 and TRBJ2-7; maybe TRBD1 (6 bases). DNA of the CDR3: TGTGCCAGCAGTTTTATGGACAGATCCTACGAGCAGTACTTC. It yields the protein CASSFMDRSYEQYF.